This T cell receptor (beta chain) was profiled in a study of cytomegalovirus exposure and HLA in healthy donors. Study at large: Unique TCRs numbering about 87 million, obtained from HLA-typed donors, made up an early data release. Overall study findings and caveats: As immune exposure information, only CMV serostatus was available.

A note on this clone: No antigen is known for it. The germline gene is not matched at one end of the junction; a read error may be the cause.

The PCR made use of 60 Vbeta and 13 Jbeta primers. Profiled with immunoSEQ multiplex PCR; TCRdb holds only in-frame clones, not every one. This sample has around 200,000 clones, with 84% found just once. The CDR3 length is 14 residues. CDR1 and CDR2 (germline): SEHNR, FQNEAQ (reference sequence). The sequence came from a woman aged 45-65 years in good health and CMV-seropositive. The J gene is TRBJ1-1, the V gene TRBV7-9; TRBD1 matches 7 bases. Input material: PBMCs. As DNA, the CDR3 is TGTTCCAGCAGCTCCCAGACAGGGTCCACTGAAGCTTTCTTT. This encodes CSSSSQTGSTEAFF.